A single sample is the source of the 22 T cell receptor beta chains below, sequenced in a study of CD8 T cells in ankylosing spondylitis. Via MiXCR, TCRdb re-called the 5' RACE reads, giving one row per CDR3 protein. The sample yields around 130,000 distinct CDR3 sequences, roughly 15% seen once. What was sequenced was blood, either unsorted or a sorted T cell fraction (not recorded which). These receptors came from a female donor with ankylosing spondylitis or in good health (not recorded which).

V and J are TRBV5-1 and TRBJ2-7, with D perhaps TRBD1 or TRBD2 (5 bases each). The ends were cut back, 3 bases at V and 6 bases at J, with 16 bases in the middle. Germline V lookup: CDR1 SGHRS, CDR2 YFSETQ. The CDR3 extends over 14 amino acids. The CDR3 DNA reads TGCGCCAGCAGCTCCGGACTGGGGGTTCGCGAGCAGTACTTC. Amino acids: CASSSGLGVREQYF.

This clonotype came up many times. The rearrangement links TRBV25-1 to TRBJ2-1; 11 bases fit TRBD2. The germline CDR1 and CDR2 sequences are MGHDK and SYGVNS. The CDR3 consists of 15 residues. Unmatched junction bases numbered 2, after V lost 3 bases and J lost 4 bases. The CDR3 is CASSEGLADYNEQFF. The CDR3 region has the DNA TGTGCCAGCAGTGAGGGACTAGCGGATTACAATGAGCAGTTCTTC.

This clonotype came up a few times. Written as DNA, the CDR3 is TGTGCCAGCAGCCCTGGTACACAGGGCGTCTACGAGCAGTACTTC. It codes for CASSPGTQGVYEQYF. The chain employs TRBV4-2 and TRBJ2-7; possibly TRBD1 for D (6 bases). Germline CDR1 is LGHNA and CDR2 is YNFKEQ. CDR3 size: 15 residues. The ends were cut back, 4 bases at V and 3 bases at J, with 16 bases in the middle.

The J gene is TRBJ2-7, the V gene TRBV29-1; maybe TRBD1 (6 bases). Looked up from germline, CDR1 is SQVTM and CDR2 is ANQGSEA. CDR3 size: 13 residues. Trimming took 5 bases from V and 2 from J, leaving 13 bases between them. CDR3 DNA: TGCAGCGTTCAGACAGGTAATCCCTACGAGCAGTACTTC. It translates to CSVQTGNPYEQYF.

This clonotype was counted at least ten times. The J gene is TRBJ2-4, the V gene TRBV28, with 9 bases fitting TRBD1. CDR3 length: 16 amino acids. V gave up 4 bases and J gave up 5 bases; unmatched junction bases: 9. Per germline, CDR1 MDHEN and CDR2 SYDVKM. The DNA of the CDR3 is TGTGCCAGCAGTTCCCCCCAGGACAGGGGAGAAAACATTCAGTACTTC. It specifies CASSSPQDRGENIQYF.

In its sample, this clonotype was seen many times. This chain links TRBV12-3 or TRBV12-4 with TRBJ2-3; 7 nucleotides match TRBD2. Trimming took 3 bases from V and 1 from J; bases not matched to a gene: 4. This CDR3 comprises 15 residues. CDR3 DNA sequence: TGTGCCAGCAGTTTCGGGCTAGCGGGCACAGATACGCAGTATTTT. As protein: CASSFGLAGTDTQYF.

There are many counts of this clonotype. The rearrangement links TRBV20-1 to TRBJ1-1; no clear D gene. With 2 bases removed from V and 5 bases from J, the gap between germline ends came to 12 bases. Germline V gives CDR1 DFQATT, CDR2 SNEGSKA (reference sequence). The CDR3 covers 13 residues. This chain's CDR3 is CSARFGPRTEAFF. In nucleotides, the CDR3 is TGCAGTGCTAGATTCGGGCCGAGAACTGAAGCTTTCTTT.

This clonotype was counted at least ten times. V and J are TRBV6-5 and TRBJ2-1, with D unclear. The V and J ends lost 5 bases and 5 bases respectively, with 4 bases between them. The CDR3 runs 11 residues. Germline lookup yields CDR1 MNHEY and CDR2 SVGAGI. CDR3 nucleotide sequence: TGTGCCAGCAGTCAAAACAATGAGCAGTTCTTC. Its protein product is CASSQNNEQFF.

The table lists this clonotype with a few counts. The genes are TRBV6-6 and TRBJ2-7; 7 positions match TRBD1. The CDR3 consists of 13 residues. The V segment lost 10 bases and the J segment 3 bases; nucleotides outside the gene matches: 9. Germline V CDR1 and CDR2: MNHNY, SVGAGI (reference sequence). CDR3 sequence (DNA): TGTGCCATCCAAATGGGGGACAGCTACGAGCAGTACTTC. This sequence encodes CAIQMGDSYEQYF.

This chain's CDR3 is CASSNRGQTEAFF. CDR3 DNA: TGTGCCAGTAGTAACAGGGGGCAAACTGAAGCTTTCTTT. The chain joins TRBV19 to TRBJ1-1, with 9 bases matching TRBD1. Per germline, CDR1 LNHDA and CDR2 SQIVND (reference sequence). V was pared by 4 bases and J by 5 bases, with 2 bases of the junction left unmatched. CDR3 length: 13 residues.

On this clonotype itself: A much more abundant neighbour one base away suggests this may be a read error. No DNA is shown, since the ends of the CDR3 on it are uncertain; the CDR3 is the one TCRdb lists. The V and J genes are TRBV6-2 or TRBV6-3 and TRBJ2-3. Germline lookup yields CDR1 MNHEY and CDR2 SVGEGT. From its first to its last residue, the CDR3 has 12 amino acids. The CDR3 loop reads CASSSSRYTQYF.

This rearrangement joins TRBV20-1 to TRBJ1-5, with D uncertain. Trimming stripped 2 bases from V and 7 bases from J, with 12 bases between. Germline values: CDR1 DFQATT, CDR2 SNEGSKA (reference sequence). The CDR3 has 13 residues. This CDR3 is CSARRGEGQPQHF. The CDR3 DNA reads TGCAGTGCTAGACGGGGTGAGGGCCAGCCCCAGCATTTT.

This clonotype has at least ten counts. This chain connects TRBV6-1 to TRBJ2-4; tentatively, D is TRBD1 (6 bases). Trimming took off 5 bases at V and 7 bases at J, with 21 bases between the two ends. From germline, CDR1 is MNHNS and CDR2 SASEGT. CDR3 length: 16 amino acids. CDR3 sequence reads: CASSQISTGLANIQYF. The CDR3 coding sequence is TGTGCCAGCAGTCAAATTTCGACAGGCCTAGCCAACATTCAGTACTTC.

This clonotype was seen a few times. The V gene is TRBV2, the J gene TRBJ2-7; D gene ambiguous. The germline V and J ends were trimmed by 10 bases and 4 bases, with 11 bases remaining between them. The CDR3 is made up of 11 amino acids. Germline V gene data show CDR1 as SNHLY and CDR2 as FYNNEI. This CDR3 reads CAISDAYEQYF. The CDR3 DNA sequence: TGTGCCATCTCCGACGCTTACGAGCAGTACTTC.

This clonotype occurred a few times. The chain employs TRBV12-3 or TRBV12-4 and TRBJ1-3; D not resolved. V lost 7 bases and J lost 0, with 10 bases in between. The CDR3 spans 14 residues. As DNA, the CDR3 is TGTGCCAGCACCCAACGGAGCTCTGGAAACACCATATATTTT. Its protein is CASTQRSSGNTIYF.

The table lists this clonotype with many counts. The chain has TRBV5-1 and TRBJ2-7; D ambiguous. Germline loops: CDR1 SGHRS, CDR2 YFSETQ. Deletions cut 0 bases from V and 4 bases from J, with 17 bases between. This CDR3 is 16 amino acids long. CDR3 nucleotides: TGCGCCAGCAGCTTGGATCTTACCCGATCCTCATACGAGCAGTACTTC. Its protein is CASSLDLTRSSYEQYF.

This clonotype was counted between two and nine times. The rearrangement joins TRBV20-1 to TRBJ2-5; D is undetermined. CDR3 length equals 14 residues. V dropped 6 bases and J dropped 4 bases, with 18 bases sitting between them. Germline CDR1 is DFQATT and CDR2 is SNEGSKA (reference sequence). The CDR3, as DNA: TGCAGTGCCGAACCCCGGTCACAGAGAGAGACCCAGTACTTC. It specifies CSAEPRSQRETQYF.

This clonotype was detected many times. The chain couples TRBV7-9 to TRBJ2-7; 10 nucleotides agree with TRBD2. V shed 3 bases and J 4 bases; nucleotides not matched to a gene: 3. Germline V lookup: CDR1 SEHNR, CDR2 FQNEAQ (reference sequence). This CDR3 has 14 amino acids. CDR3 bases: TGTGCCAGCAGCTTGGCTAGCGGGAGATACGAGCAGTACTTC. It yields the protein CASSLASGRYEQYF. Using reference TRBV7-9 and TRBJ2-7 for the parts outside the CDR3, the full variable domain is DTGVSQNPRHKITKRGQNVTFRCDPISEHNRLYWYRQTLGQGPEFLTYFQNEAQLEKSRLLSDRFSAERPKGSFSTLEIQRTEQGDSAMYLCASSLASGRYEQYFGPGTRLTVT.

The V call is TRBV18, the J call TRBJ2-1; D unresolved. The CDR3 runs 13 residues. The V and J ends lost 2 bases and 2 bases respectively, with 4 bases between them. Germline V CDR1 and CDR2: KGHSH, LQKENI. CDR3 loop: CASSPVAYNEQFF. In DNA, the CDR3 is TGTGCCAGCTCACCAGTAGCCTACAATGAGCAGTTCTTC.

The chain has TRBV27 and TRBJ2-7, with a tentative D call TRBD1 (6 bases). The CDR3 is 14 amino acids. Trimming left V 5 bases short and J 3 bases short, with 14 bases between. Germline V lookup: CDR1 MNHEY, CDR2 SMNVEV (reference sequence). The CDR3, as DNA: TGTGCCAGCAGTCCACAGGGTAAGGGCTACGAGCAGTACTTC. Translated, it gives CASSPQGKGYEQYF.

The chain uses TRBV7-2 and TRBJ2-1, with TRBD2 matching 8 bases. Germline CDR1 reads SGHTA; CDR2 reads FQGNSA. The CDR3 is made up of 16 amino acids. V lost 0 bases and J lost 2; bases outside the gene matches: 3. The CDR3 DNA reads as TGTGCCAGCAGCTTAGCTAGCGGGGTTACCTACAATGAGCAGTTCTTC. Its translation is CASSLASGVTYNEQFF. Filled out from reference TRBV7-2 and TRBJ2-1, the complete variable domain reads GAGVSQSPSNKVTEKGKDVELRCDPISGHTALYWYRQSLGQGLEFLIYFQGNSAPDKSGLPSDRFSAERTGGSVSTLTIQRTQQEDSAVYLCASSLASGVTYNEQFFGPGTRLTVL.

This clonotype was found a few times. The rearrangement uses TRBV7-2 and TRBJ1-1; D is undetermined. The V end lost 4 bases, the J end lost 6 bases, and 12 bases lay between the germline ends. The CDR3 consists of 13 residues. Germline V CDR1 and CDR2: SGHTA, FQGNSA. CDR3 DNA: TGTGCCAGCAGCTCAGCGTTCTACCCTGAAGCTTTCTTT. Protein product: CASSSAFYPEAFF.